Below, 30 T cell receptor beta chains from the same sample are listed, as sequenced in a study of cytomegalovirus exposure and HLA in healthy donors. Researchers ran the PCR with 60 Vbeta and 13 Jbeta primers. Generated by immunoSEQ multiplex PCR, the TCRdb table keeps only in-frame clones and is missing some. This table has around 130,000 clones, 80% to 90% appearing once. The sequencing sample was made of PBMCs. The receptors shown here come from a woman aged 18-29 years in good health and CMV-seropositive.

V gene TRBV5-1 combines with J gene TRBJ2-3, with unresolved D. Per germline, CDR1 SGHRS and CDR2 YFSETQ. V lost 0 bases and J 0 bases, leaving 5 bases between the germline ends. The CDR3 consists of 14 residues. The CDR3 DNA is TGCGCCAGCAGCTTGGTTGAGAGCACAGATACGCAGTATTTT. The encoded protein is CASSLVESTDTQYF.

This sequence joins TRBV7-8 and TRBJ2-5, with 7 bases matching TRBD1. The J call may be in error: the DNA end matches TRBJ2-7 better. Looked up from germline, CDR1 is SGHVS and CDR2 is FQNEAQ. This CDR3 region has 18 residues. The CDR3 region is CASSWNPTGTASSYEQYF. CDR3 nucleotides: TGTGCCAGCAGCTGGAATCCGACCGGGACAGCCAGCTCCTACGAGCAGTACTTC.

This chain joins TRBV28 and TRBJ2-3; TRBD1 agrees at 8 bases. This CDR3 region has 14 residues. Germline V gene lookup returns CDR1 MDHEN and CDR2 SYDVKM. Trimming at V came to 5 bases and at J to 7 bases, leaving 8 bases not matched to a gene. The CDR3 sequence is CASSIRDRLNTQYF. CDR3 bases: TGTGCCAGCAGTATCCGGGACAGGCTTAATACGCAGTATTTT.

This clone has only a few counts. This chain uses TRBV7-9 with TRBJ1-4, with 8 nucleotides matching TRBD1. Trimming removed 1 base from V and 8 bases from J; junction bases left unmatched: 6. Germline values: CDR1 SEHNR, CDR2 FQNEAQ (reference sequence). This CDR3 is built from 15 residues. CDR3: CASSLDTGGGEKLFF. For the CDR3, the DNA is TGTGCCAGCAGCTTAGATACAGGGGGAGGAGAAAAACTGTTTTTT.

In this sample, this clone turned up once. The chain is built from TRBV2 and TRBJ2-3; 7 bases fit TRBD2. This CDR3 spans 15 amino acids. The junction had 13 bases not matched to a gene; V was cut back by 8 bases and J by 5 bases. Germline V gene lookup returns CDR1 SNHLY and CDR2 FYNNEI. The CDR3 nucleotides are TGTGCCAGCGGAGTATCCTTGGGCGGGGGAGATACGCAGTATTTT. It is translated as CASGVSLGGGDTQYF. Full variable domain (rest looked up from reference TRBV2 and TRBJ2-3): EPEVTQTPSHQVTQMGQEVILRCVPISNHLYFYWYRQILGQKVEFLVSFYNNEISEKSEIFDDQFSVERPDGSNFTLKIRSTKLEDSAMYFCASGVSLGGGDTQYFGPGTRLTVL.

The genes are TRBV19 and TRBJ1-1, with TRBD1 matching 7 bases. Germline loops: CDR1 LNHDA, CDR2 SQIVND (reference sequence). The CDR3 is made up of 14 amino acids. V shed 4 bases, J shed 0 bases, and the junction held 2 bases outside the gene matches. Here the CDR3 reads CASSRTGMNTEAFF. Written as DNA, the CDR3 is TGTGCCAGTAGTAGGACAGGTATGAACACTGAAGCTTTCTTT.

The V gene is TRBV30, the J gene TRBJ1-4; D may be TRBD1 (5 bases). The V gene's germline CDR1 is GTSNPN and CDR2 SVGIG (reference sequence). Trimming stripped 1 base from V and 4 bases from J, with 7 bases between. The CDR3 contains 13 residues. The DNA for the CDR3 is TGTGCCTGGAGTGGGGGACTTAATGAAAAACTGTTTTTT. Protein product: CAWSGGLNEKLFF. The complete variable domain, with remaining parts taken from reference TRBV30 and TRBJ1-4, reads SQTIHQWPATLVQPVGSPLSLECTVEGTSNPNLYWYRQAAGRGLQLLFYSVGIGQISSEVPQNLSASRPQDRQFILSSKKLLLSDSGFYLCAWSGGLNEKLFFGSGTQLSVL.

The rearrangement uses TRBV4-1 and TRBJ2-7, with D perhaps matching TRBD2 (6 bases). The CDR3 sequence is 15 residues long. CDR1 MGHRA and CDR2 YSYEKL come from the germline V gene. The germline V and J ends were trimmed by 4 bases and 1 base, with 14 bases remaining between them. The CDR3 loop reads CASSLILEGSYEQYF. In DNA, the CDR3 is TGCGCCAGCAGCCTGATTCTGGAGGGGTCCTACGAGCAGTACTTC.

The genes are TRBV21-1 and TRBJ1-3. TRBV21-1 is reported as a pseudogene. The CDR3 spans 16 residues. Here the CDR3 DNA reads TGTGCCAGCAGCAAAGCGGGGAGTGGTTCTGGAAACACCATATATTTT. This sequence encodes CASSKAGSGSGNTIYF.

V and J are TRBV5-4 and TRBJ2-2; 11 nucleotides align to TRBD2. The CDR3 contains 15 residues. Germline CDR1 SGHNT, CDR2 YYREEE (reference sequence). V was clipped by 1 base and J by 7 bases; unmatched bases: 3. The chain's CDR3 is CASSLSLAGGGELFF. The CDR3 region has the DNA TGTGCCAGCAGCTTGAGTCTAGCGGGGGGCGGGGAGCTGTTTTTT.

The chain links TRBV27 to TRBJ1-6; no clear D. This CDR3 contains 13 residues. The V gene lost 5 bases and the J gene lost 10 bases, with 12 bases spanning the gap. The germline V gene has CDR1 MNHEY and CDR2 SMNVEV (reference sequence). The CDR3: CASSPPAGSPLHF. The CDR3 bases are TGTGCCAGCAGTCCCCCGGCCGGGTCACCCCTCCACTTT.

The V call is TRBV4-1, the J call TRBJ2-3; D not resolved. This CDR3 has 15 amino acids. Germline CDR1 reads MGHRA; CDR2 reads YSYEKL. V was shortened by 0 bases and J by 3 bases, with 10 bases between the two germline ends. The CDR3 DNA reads TGCGCCAGCAGCCAAGATCGGAGTAGTACAGATACGCAGTATTTT. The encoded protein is CASSQDRSSTDTQYF.

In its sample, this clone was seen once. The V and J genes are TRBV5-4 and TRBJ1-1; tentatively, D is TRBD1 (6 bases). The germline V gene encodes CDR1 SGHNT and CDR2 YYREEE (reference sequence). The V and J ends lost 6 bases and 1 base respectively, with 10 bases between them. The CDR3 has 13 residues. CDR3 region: CASTPRGNTEAFF. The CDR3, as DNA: TGTGCCAGCACCCCCAGGGGGAACACTGAAGCTTTCTTT. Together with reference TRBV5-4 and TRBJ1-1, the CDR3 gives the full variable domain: ETGVTQSPTHLIKTRGQQVTLRCSSQSGHNTVSWYQQALGQGPQFIFQYYREEENGRGNFPPRFSGLQFPNYSSELNVNALELDDSALYLCASTPRGNTEAFFGQGTRLTVV.

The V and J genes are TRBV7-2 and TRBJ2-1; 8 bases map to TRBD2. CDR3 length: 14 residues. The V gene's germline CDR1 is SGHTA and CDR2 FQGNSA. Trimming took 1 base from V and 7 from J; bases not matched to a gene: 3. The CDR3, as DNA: TGTGCCAGCAGCTTAGTGGGACTAGGTAATGAGCAGTTCTTC. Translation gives CASSLVGLGNEQFF.

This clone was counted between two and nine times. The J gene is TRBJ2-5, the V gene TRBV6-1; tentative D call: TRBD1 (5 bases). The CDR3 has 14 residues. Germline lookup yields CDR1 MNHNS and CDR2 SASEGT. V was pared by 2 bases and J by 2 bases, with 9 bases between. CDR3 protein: CASSEPDTQETQYF. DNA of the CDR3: TGTGCCAGCAGTGAACCGGACACACAAGAGACCCAGTACTTC.

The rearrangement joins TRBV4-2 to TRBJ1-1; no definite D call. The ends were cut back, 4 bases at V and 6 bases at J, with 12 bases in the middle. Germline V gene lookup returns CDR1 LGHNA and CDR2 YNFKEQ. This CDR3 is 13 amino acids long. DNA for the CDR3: TGTGCCAGCAGCCCACTCCCCGGGGCTGAAGCTTTCTTT. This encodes CASSPLPGAEAFF.

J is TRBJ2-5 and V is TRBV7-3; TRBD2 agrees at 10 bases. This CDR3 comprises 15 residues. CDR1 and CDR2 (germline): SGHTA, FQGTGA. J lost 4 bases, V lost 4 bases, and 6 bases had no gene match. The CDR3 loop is CASSSSGGAGETQYF. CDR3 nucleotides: TGTGCCAGCAGCTCCAGCGGGGGGGCCGGAGAGACCCAGTACTTC.

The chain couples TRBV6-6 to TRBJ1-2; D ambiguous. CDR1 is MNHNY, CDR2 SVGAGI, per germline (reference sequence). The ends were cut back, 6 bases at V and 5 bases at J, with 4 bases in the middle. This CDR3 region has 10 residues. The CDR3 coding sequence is TGTGCCAGCAGACAATATGGCTACACCTTC. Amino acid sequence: CASRQYGYTF.

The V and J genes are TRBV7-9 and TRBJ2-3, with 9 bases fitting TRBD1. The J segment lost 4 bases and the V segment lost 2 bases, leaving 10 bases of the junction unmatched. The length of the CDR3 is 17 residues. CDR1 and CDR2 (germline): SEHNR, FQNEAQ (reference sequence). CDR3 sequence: CASSLNLVTGGADTQYF. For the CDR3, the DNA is TGTGCCAGCAGCTTAAACTTGGTGACAGGGGGTGCAGATACGCAGTATTTT.

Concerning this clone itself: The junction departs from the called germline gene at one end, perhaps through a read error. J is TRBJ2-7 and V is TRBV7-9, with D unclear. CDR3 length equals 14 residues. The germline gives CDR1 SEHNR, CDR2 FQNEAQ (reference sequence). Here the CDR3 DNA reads TGTTCCAGCAGCTTAGGAATGTTGGCTTCGGAGCAGTACTTC. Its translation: CSSSLGMLASEQYF.

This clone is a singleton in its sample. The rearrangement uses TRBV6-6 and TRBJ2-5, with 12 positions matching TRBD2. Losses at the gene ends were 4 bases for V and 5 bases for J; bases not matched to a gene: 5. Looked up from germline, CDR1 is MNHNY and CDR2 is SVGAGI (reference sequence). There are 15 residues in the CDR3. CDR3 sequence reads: CASSSSGGAGETQYF. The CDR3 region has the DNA TGTGCCAGCAGTTCTAGCGGGGGGGCCGGGGAGACCCAGTACTTC.

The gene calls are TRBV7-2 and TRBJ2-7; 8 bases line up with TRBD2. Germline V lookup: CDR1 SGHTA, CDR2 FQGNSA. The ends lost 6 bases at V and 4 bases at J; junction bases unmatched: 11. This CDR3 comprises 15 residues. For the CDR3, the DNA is TGTGCCAGCAGAGGGGTAGCGGGGACCCAGTACGAGCAGTACTTC. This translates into CASRGVAGTQYEQYF.

The CDR3, as DNA: TGCGCCAGCAGCAACCCGACAGGGCCTTACGAGCAGTACTTC. Protein sequence: CASSNPTGPYEQYF. The chain couples TRBV5-1 to TRBJ2-7, with 7 bases matching TRBD1. V was pared by 4 bases and J by 4 bases, with 8 bases of the junction left unmatched. Per the germline V gene, CDR1 is SGHRS and CDR2 is YFSETQ. The CDR3 loop spans 14 amino acids.

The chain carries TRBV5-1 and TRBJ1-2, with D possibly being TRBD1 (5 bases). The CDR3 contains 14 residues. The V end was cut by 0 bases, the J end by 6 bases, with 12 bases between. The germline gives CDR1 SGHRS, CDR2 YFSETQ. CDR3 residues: CASSLAGNRDGYTF. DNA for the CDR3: TGCGCCAGCAGCTTGGCAGGGAATAGGGATGGCTACACCTTC.

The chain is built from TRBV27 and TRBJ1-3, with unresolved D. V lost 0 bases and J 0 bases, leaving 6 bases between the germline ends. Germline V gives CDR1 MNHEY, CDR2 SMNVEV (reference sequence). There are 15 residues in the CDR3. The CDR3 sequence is CASSLSGSSGNTIYF. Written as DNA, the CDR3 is TGTGCCAGCAGTTTATCGGGCAGCTCTGGAAACACCATATATTTT.

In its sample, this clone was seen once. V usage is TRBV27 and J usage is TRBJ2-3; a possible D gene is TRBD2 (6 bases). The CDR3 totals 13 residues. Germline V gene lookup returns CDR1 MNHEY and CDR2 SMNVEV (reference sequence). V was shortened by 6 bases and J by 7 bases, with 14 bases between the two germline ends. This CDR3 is CASREGTLNTQYF. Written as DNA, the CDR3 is TGTGCCAGCAGGGAGGGGACCCTGAATACGCAGTATTTT.

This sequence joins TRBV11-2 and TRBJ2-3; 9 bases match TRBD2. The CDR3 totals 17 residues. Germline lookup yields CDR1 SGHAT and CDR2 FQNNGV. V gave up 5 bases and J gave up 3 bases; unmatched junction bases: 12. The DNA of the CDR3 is TGTGCCAGCAGCCCCAGCGGGGGGCCCGAGAATACAGATACGCAGTATTTT. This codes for CASSPSGGPENTDTQYF.

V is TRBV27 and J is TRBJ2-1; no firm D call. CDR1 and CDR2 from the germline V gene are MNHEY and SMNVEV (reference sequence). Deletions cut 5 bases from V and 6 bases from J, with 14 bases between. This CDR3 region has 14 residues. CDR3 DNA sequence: TGTGCCAGCAGTCAATTCTCCGAGGCCAATGAGCAGTTCTTC. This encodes CASSQFSEANEQFF.

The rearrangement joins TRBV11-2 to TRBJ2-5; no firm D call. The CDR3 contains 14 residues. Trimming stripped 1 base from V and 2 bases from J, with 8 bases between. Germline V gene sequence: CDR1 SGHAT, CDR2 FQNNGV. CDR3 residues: CASSLAHLQETQYF. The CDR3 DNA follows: TGTGCCAGCAGCTTAGCTCACCTACAAGAGACCCAGTACTTC.

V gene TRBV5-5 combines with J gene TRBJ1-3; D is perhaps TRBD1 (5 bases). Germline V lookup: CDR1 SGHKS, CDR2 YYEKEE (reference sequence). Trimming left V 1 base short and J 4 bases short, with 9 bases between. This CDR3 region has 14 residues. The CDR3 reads CASSLSGPGNTIYF. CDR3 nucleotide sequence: TGTGCCAGCAGCTTGTCAGGGCCAGGAAACACCATATATTTT.